This T cell receptor (beta chain) was documented in a study of cytomegalovirus exposure and HLA in healthy donors. Use of 60 Vbeta and 13 Jbeta primers characterized the PCR. The repertoire was sequenced with immunoSEQ multiplex PCR; TCRdb's copy has only in-frame clones and lacks some. Here the sample spans about 180,000 clones, about 79% being singletons. Germline V lookup: CDR1 SNHLY, CDR2 FYNNEI. The CDR3 extends over 13 amino acids. Deletions cut 3 bases from V and 5 bases from J, with 11 bases between. This clone was observed a few times. The rearrangement uses TRBV2 and TRBJ2-7; D unresolved. The TCR comes from a girl aged 2-10 years in good health and CMV-seropositive. Source material: PBMCs. The CDR3 region is CASSEDGQNEQYF. Written as DNA, the CDR3 is TGTGCCAGCAGTGAGGATGGGCAGAACGAGCAGTACTTC.